This T cell receptor beta chain was sequenced in a study of human T cells and chemical hapten exposure. In the study overall: Diphenylcyclopropenone, dosed weekly to the scalp, was given to patients throughout the approximately 25-week study.

TCRdb fed the RACE reads into MiXCR, producing one record per CDR3 protein. This table has approximately 52,000 distinct CDR3 sequences, approximately 11% appearing once. Time point given: patch test 1, 2 weeks after DPC sensitization. Treatment described: therapeutic diphenylcyclopropenone sensitization with weekly scalp DPC. Unfractionated whole blood was the source from which total RNA was extracted. CDR1 and CDR2 from the germline V gene are MNHEY and SVGAGI. The CDR3 totals 14 residues. Trimming shortened V by 6 bases and J by 3 bases, and 14 bases separated the two germline ends. This receptor was obtained from a woman aged 40 to 50 with alopecia areata. Some clones in this sample may be carry-over from other donors' samples. The specimen was whole blood, collected in connection with sensitization to the hapten diphenylcyclopropenone (DPC). This sequence joins TRBV6-5 and TRBJ1-1; D not resolved. CDR3 sequence reads: CASSQMPVYTEAFF. The DNA of the CDR3 is TGTGCCAGCAGCCAGATGCCGGTCTACACTGAAGCTTTCTTT.